The present entry profiles one T cell receptor (beta chain) with its context. The data were produced by immunoSEQ multiplex PCR, yet TCRdb's version contains in-frame clones alone and is incomplete. The sample shows about 220,000 clones, approximately 85% of them seen only once. The CDR3 loop spans 14 amino acids. From germline, CDR1 is SGHNT and CDR2 YYREEE (reference sequence). Trimming left V 4 bases short and J 3 bases short, with 13 bases between. The record originates from a study of blood T cell repertoires in COVID-19. In the study overall: Nucleic acid was either cDNA or gDNA, and it came from T cells, B-cell-depleted T cells, or PBMCs.

The Seattle patients joined while their infection was active and were tracked longitudinally afterward. The chain uses TRBV5-4 and TRBJ2-5; possibly TRBD2 for D (5 bases). The sequenced sample was peripheral blood. This sequence originates from a woman between 65 and 79 years old with COVID-19, enrolled during active disease. The CDR3 loop reads CASSGPVGEETQYF. DNA for the CDR3: TGTGCCAGCAGCGGCCCGGTGGGAGAAGAGACCCAGTACTTC.